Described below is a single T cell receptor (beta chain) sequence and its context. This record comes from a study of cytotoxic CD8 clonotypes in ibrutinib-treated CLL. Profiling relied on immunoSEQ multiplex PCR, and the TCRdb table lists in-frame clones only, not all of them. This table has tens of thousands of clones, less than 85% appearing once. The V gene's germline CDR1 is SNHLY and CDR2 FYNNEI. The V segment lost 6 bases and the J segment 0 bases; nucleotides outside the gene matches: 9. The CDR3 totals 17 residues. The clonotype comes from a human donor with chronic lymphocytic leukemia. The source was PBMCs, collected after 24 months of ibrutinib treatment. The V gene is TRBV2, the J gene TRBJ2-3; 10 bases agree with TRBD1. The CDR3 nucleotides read TGTGCCAGCAGCCGGACAGGGGGAATTACTAGCACAGATACGCAGTATTTT. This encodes CASSRTGGITSTDTQYF.